Reported below is one T cell receptor (beta chain). Its antigen is not known. The data were taken from a study of chemoradiotherapy in HPV16-positive cancers. Assay used: immunoSEQ multiplex PCR; TCRdb lists only in-frame clones, some missing. The table lists about 68,000 clones, about nine tenths of them singletons. Study-level points and caveats: During treatment, candidate HPV-specific clones and E7-related motifs expanded in tumor. HPV-specific T cells were functionally defined from only two HPV16-positive patients.

The sequencing used blood, collected from a patient who underwent chemoradiotherapy. This clonotype originated in a human donor with HPV-associated anogenital cancer.

CDR3 loop: CASSLDRQNNSPLHF. The CDR3, as DNA: TGTGCCAGCAGCTTGGATAGGCAGAATAATTCACCCCTCCACTTT. The rearrangement joins TRBV5-4 to TRBJ1-6; D not certain. There are 15 residues in the CDR3. The germline V gene encodes CDR1 SGHNT and CDR2 YYREEE (reference sequence). The V end was cut by 0 bases, the J end by 5 bases, with 9 bases between. The full variable domain, its missing parts supplied by reference TRBV5-4 and TRBJ1-6, is ETGVTQSPTHLIKTRGQQVTLRCSSQSGHNTVSWYQQALGQGPQFIFQYYREEENGRGNFPPRFSGLQFPNYSSELNVNALELDDSALYLCASSLDRQNNSPLHFGNGTRLTVT.